The 17 T cell receptor beta chains listed next were all sequenced from one sample in a study of low-dose radiotherapy and immunotherapy resistance in tumors. Gene-specific TRAV and TRBV primers were used for first-strand cDNA, covering alpha and beta chains. Both a constant-region primer and a V-primer adapter served to amplify TCRs across 20 to 25 PCR cycles. TCRdb re-analysed the reads in MiXCR, keeping a single row per CDR3 protein. The table includes tens of thousands of distinct CDR3 sequences, 9.4% detected once. Time point in this sample: before trial treatment. This specimen consisted of PBMCs, obtained before treatment. These receptors all stem from a male donor with prostate cancer.

The chain couples TRBV19 to TRBJ1-2; D is perhaps TRBD1 (5 bases). With 7 bases removed from V and 5 bases from J, the gap between germline ends came to 8 bases. From germline, CDR1 is LNHDA and CDR2 SQIVND (reference sequence). The CDR3 is 11 amino acids. The CDR3, as DNA: TGTGCCAGTAAAACAGGTTATGGCTACACCTTC. Amino acid sequence: CASKTGYGYTF.

This chain joins TRBV12-3 or TRBV12-4 and TRBJ2-5, with 9 bases identical to TRBD1. This CDR3 has 15 amino acids. The ends lost 6 bases at V and 3 bases at J; junction bases unmatched: 8. In DNA form, the CDR3 reads TGTGCCAGCAGAGCGACAGGGGGACATGAAGAGACCCAGTACTTC. Translation: CASRATGGHEETQYF.

This clonotype has ten or more counts. The chain joins TRBV7-3 to TRBJ2-3; possible D gene TRBD1, 5 bases. From germline, CDR1 is SGHTA and CDR2 FQGTGA. There are 17 residues in the CDR3. Trimming took 2 bases from V and 4 from J, leaving 19 bases between them. Here the CDR3 reads CASSLGVGPYLADTQYF. The CDR3 DNA is TGTGCCAGCAGCTTAGGGGTGGGGCCCTACCTCGCAGATACGCAGTATTTT. Supplemented by reference TRBV7-3 and TRBJ2-3, the full variable domain reads GAGVSQTPSNKVTEKGKYVELRCDPISGHTALYWYRQSLGQGPEFLIYFQGTGAADDSGLPNDRFFAVRPEGSVSTLKIQRTERGDSAVYLCASSLGVGPYLADTQYFGPGTRLTVL.

As to this clonotype: This likely came from a read error, as a far larger clone is one base away. The chain couples TRBV20-1 to TRBJ2-7; 8 bases align to TRBD2. The CDR3 length is 16 residues. The V and J ends lost 5 bases and 7 bases, in that order; junction bases with no gene match: 19. From germline, CDR1 is DFQATT and CDR2 SNEGSKA (reference sequence). DNA for the CDR3: TGCAGTGCTCTCTCGGAGAGCGGGAGACGGGTTAATGAGCAGTACTTC. As protein: CSALSESGRRVNEQYF.

Many counts were recorded for this clonotype. The chain recombines TRBV10-3 with TRBJ2-1; D unclear. Looked up from germline, CDR1 is ENHRY and CDR2 is SYGVKD. The CDR3 runs to 14 residues. V was pared by 4 bases and J by 0 bases, with 7 bases between. The CDR3 spells CAISVGVSYNEQFF. CDR3 nucleotides: TGTGCCATCAGTGTCGGTGTCTCCTACAATGAGCAGTTCTTC.

This clonotype was counted between two and nine times. The CDR3 protein is CASSQRTSEQFF. The DNA of the CDR3 is TGTGCCAGCAGTCAACGGACTTCTGAGCAGTTCTTC. This chain joins TRBV28 and TRBJ2-1, with a tentative D call TRBD2 (5 bases). Germline assignment: CDR1 MDHEN and CDR2 SYDVKM. CDR3 length: 12 amino acids. Trimming took 5 bases from V and 9 from J, leaving 11 bases between them.

The rearrangement uses TRBV28 and TRBJ2-1, with D possibly matching TRBD1 (6 bases). CDR1 is MDHEN, CDR2 SYDVKM, per germline. V was trimmed by 3 bases and J by 11 bases, leaving 11 bases between them. The CDR3 totals 12 residues. CDR3 DNA sequence: TGTGCCAGCAGTTTTATAGGGGGTCAGCAGTTCTTC. As protein: CASSFIGGQQFF. Drawing the rest from reference TRBV28 and TRBJ2-1, the complete variable domain is DVKVTQSSRYLVKRTGEKVFLECVQDMDHENMFWYRQDPGLGLRLIYFSYDVKMKEKGDIPEGYSVSREKKERFSLILESASTNQTSMYLCASSFIGGQQFFGPGTRLTVL.

V usage is TRBV5-8 and J usage is TRBJ2-7; tentatively, D is TRBD1 or TRBD2 (5 bases each). Per the germline V gene, CDR1 is SGHTS and CDR2 is YDEGEE. There are 14 residues in the CDR3. V lost 4 bases and J 3 bases, leaving 14 bases between the germline ends. CDR3 sequence: CASSLQEEVYEQYF. CDR3 DNA: TGTGCCAGCAGCCTACAGGAGGAGGTCTACGAGCAGTACTTC.

This clonotype showed up many times. The chain couples TRBV12-3 or TRBV12-4 to TRBJ2-6; the D gene is possibly TRBD1 (5 bases). The CDR3 has 15 amino acids. Trimming took 6 bases from V and 0 from J, leaving 9 bases between them. CDR3 protein: CASSVQASGANVLTF. CDR3 nucleotides: TGTGCCAGCAGCGTACAGGCCTCTGGGGCCAACGTCCTGACTTTC.

This clonotype was recorded at least ten times. The chain combines TRBV4-3 with TRBJ2-7, with TRBD2 matching over 11 bases. The CDR3 runs 16 residues. The V segment lost 0 bases and the J segment 2 bases; nucleotides outside the gene matches: 3. The germline CDR1 and CDR2 sequences are LGHNA and YSLEER. The CDR3 nucleotides read TGCGCCAGCAGCCAAGAGCCACTAGCGGGGGCCTACGAGCAGTACTTC. This sequence encodes CASSQEPLAGAYEQYF.

About this clonotype itself: This may arise from a read error, as a much more abundant clone is one base away. V and J are TRBV6-5 and TRBJ1-6, with 8 positions matching TRBD1. The CDR3 runs to 14 residues. The germline V gene has CDR1 MNHEY and CDR2 SVGAGI. J was trimmed by 7 bases and V by 1 base; bases with no gene match: 0. CDR3 in amino acids: CASSYWDRNSPLHF. The DNA for the CDR3 is TGTGCCAGCAGTTACTGGGACAGGAATTCACCCCTCCACTTT.

This clonotype was detected ten times or more. The chain links TRBV2 to TRBJ1-5; unclear D gene. The CDR3 covers 12 residues. Trimming took off 4 bases at V and 6 bases at J, with 7 bases between the two ends. Per germline, CDR1 SNHLY and CDR2 FYNNEI. The CDR3 region has the DNA TGTGCCAGCAGTGTCAGCGTTCAGCCCCAGCATTTT. It specifies CASSVSVQPQHF.

There are many counts of this clonotype. V is TRBV3-1 and J is TRBJ2-3; D gene ambiguous. CDR1 LGHDT and CDR2 YNNKEL come from the germline V gene (reference sequence). V dropped 6 bases and J dropped 4 bases, with 8 bases sitting between them. The CDR3 has 12 amino acids. The CDR3 DNA sequence: TGTGCCAGCAGGGCCGCCGCAGATACGCAGTATTTT. It codes for CASRAAADTQYF.

This clonotype appeared many times. The chain couples TRBV4-1 to TRBJ1-1; D gene ambiguous. Germline loops: CDR1 MGHRA, CDR2 YSYEKL. Deletions cut 0 bases from V and 0 bases from J, with 20 bases between. CDR3 length equals 19 residues. This CDR3 reads CASSQDSSGWTHLNTEAFF. In DNA form, the CDR3 reads TGCGCCAGCAGCCAAGATTCATCGGGCTGGACGCATTTGAACACTGAAGCTTTCTTT.

At least ten counts were recorded for this clonotype. Written as DNA, the CDR3 is TGCAGCGTCGAGACTAGCGGGACCATCTACGAGCAGTACTTC. The encoded protein is CSVETSGTIYEQYF. This chain links TRBV29-1 with TRBJ2-7; 11 bases are shared with TRBD2. The germline gives CDR1 SQVTM, CDR2 ANQGSEA. The ends lost 6 bases at V and 3 bases at J; junction bases unmatched: 7. The CDR3 spans 14 residues.

This clonotype was seen ten or more times. The chain joins TRBV20-1 to TRBJ2-1; no reliable D call. The CDR3 has 14 amino acids. Germline V lookup: CDR1 DFQATT, CDR2 SNEGSKA (reference sequence). V was cut by 4 bases and J by 3 bases, with 13 bases left in between. The CDR3 region is CSAKTPTDYNEQFF. In DNA form, the CDR3 reads TGCAGTGCTAAGACCCCCACGGACTACAATGAGCAGTTCTTC.

This clonotype has at least ten counts. The chain is built from TRBV5-3 and TRBJ1-1; tentatively, D is TRBD1 (6 bases). TRBV5-3 is given ORF status, its function remaining uncertain. The ends were cut back, 8 bases at V and 1 base at J, with 18 bases in the middle. The CDR3 loop spans 15 amino acids. The CDR3 DNA sequence: TGTGCCAGCACCGGGTGGGACATTCGGAACACTGAAGCTTTCTTT. It yields the protein CASTGWDIRNTEAFF.